This is a list of T cell receptor beta chains from one sample in a study of Tregs in tolerant kidney transplant recipients. Generated by immunoSEQ multiplex PCR, the TCRdb table keeps only in-frame clones and is missing some. The profile covers about 64,000 clones, with more than 70% appearing a single time and 3.8% taken by the ten largest. The sequences come from CD4+ T cells from blood (PBMCs), collected 6 months after the transplant. The receptors were gathered from a human patient who received a combined kidney and bone marrow transplant. Some T cells may arise from the graft donor. CDR3s include the opening cysteine and the closing phenylalanine or tryptophan. The D gene is left open where the match is weak. Clone sizes are given selectively: once, few, many, or a class where the clone is expanded.

D,size,V,J,DNA,CDR3
TRBD1,NA,TRBV19,TRBJ1-1,TGTGCCAGTAGTAAGCACAGGGGTGAAGCTTTCTTT,CASSKHRGEAFF
NA,NA,TRBV4-1,TRBJ2-5,TGCGCCAGCAGCCAAGATCTGGCTTGGGTCGGGGAGACCCAGTACTTC,CASSQDLAWVGETQYF
TRBD2,once,TRBV4-1,TRBJ2-3,TGCGCCAGCAGCCAAGGACTAGCGGGACGCACAGATACGCAGTATTTT,CASSQGLAGRTDTQYF
TRBD1,few,TRBV2,TRBJ1-1,TGTGCCAGCACTTTGAACAGGGGGGGCACTGAAGCTTTCTTT,CASTLNRGGTEAFF
NA,NA,TRBV2,TRBJ2-7,TGTGCCAGCTGTAGTACCTACGAGCAGTACTTC,CASCSTYEQYF
NA,NA,TRBV19,TRBJ1-2,TGTGCCAGTCTCCAGGGGTCCCTTGGCTATGGCTACACCTTC,CASLQGSLGYGYTF
TRBD1,NA,TRBV6-1,TRBJ1-5,TGTGCCAGCAGTAACCGGGACAGGAGCAATCAGCCCCAGCATTTT,CASSNRDRSNQPQHF
NA,NA,TRBV11-2,TRBJ2-1,TGTGCCAGCAGCTTAGACCTCCTACTAGCTTCGAGCTCCTACAATGAGCAGTTCTTC,CASSLDLLLASSSYNEQFF
NA,NA,TRBV2,TRBJ2-1,TGTGCCAGCGCTCTATTCGGGGGTAATGAGCAGTTCTTC,CASALFGGNEQFF
NA,NA,TRBV9,TRBJ1-2,TGTGCCAGCAGCGTAGGGGCAGGGAACTATGGCTACACCTTC,CASSVGAGNYGYTF
TRBD1,NA,TRBV29-1,TRBJ2-7,TGCAGCGTTCACAGGGGGACCTACGAGCAGTACTTC,CSVHRGTYEQYF
NA,NA,TRBV18,TRBJ2-1,TGTGCCAGCTCACCAGCAGGGGTAACCTACAATGAGCAGTTCTTC,CASSPAGVTYNEQFF
TRBD2,NA,TRBV14,TRBJ2-5,TGTGCCAGCAGCCAAGTTGGACGGGGGGGCCGGGAGACCCAGTACTTC,CASSQVGRGGRETQYF
TRBD2,NA,TRBV6-5,TRBJ2-7,TGTGCCAGCAGCACCCGACTAGCGGGAAAGGGCGAGCAGTACTTC,CASSTRLAGKGEQYF
TRBD1,NA,TRBV5-4,TRBJ2-5,TGTGCCAGCAGCGACAGGGGCCGAGAGACCCAGTACTTC,CASSDRGRETQYF
NA,NA,TRBV6-6,TRBJ1-1,TGTGCCAGCAGTTACAGGAGGGGCACTGAAGCTTTCTTT,CASSYRRGTEAFF
NA,NA,TRBV5-6,TRBJ2-3,TGTGCCAGCAGCTCACCTGTGCGGGGGCCCTCCAGCACAGATACGCAGTATTTT,CASSSPVRGPSSTDTQYF
TRBD2,NA,TRBV5-6,TRBJ2-7,TGTGCCAGCAGCTTGGGGGGACTAGCGGGAAGGTACGAGCAGTACTTC,CASSLGGLAGRYEQYF
TRBD1,NA,TRBV7-9,TRBJ2-5,TGTGCCAGCAGCAAAGGACAGGGACTCCAAGAGACCCAGTACTTC,CASSKGQGLQETQYF
TRBD1,NA,TRBV5-1,TRBJ1-2,TGCGCCAGCAGCCCATGGGACAGCAACTATGGCTACACCTTC,CASSPWDSNYGYTF
NA,NA,TRBV4-2,TRBJ2-3,TGTGCCAGCAGCCAATTACAGGGATCGGCAGATACGCAGTATTTT,CASSQLQGSADTQYF
NA,NA,TRBV11-3,TRBJ1-3,TGTGCCAGCAGCTTAATGGGGAGGAGGTTCGCTGGAAACACCATATATTTT,CASSLMGRRFAGNTIYF
NA,few,TRBV6-6,TRBJ1-6,TGTGCCAGCAGTTACTCCATCGGGATCCCGAATTCACCCCTCCACTTT,CASSYSIGIPNSPLHF
NA,NA,TRBV5-1,TRBJ2-5,TGCGCCAGCAGCTTCGGAGGGGAGACCCAGTACTTC,CASSFGGETQYF
TRBD2,few,TRBV4-3,TRBJ2-5,TGCGCCAGCAGCCAAAATCTAGCGGGACCAGGCCAACAAGAGACCCAGTACTTC,CASSQNLAGPGQQETQYF
NA,NA,TRBV5-4,TRBJ2-1,TGTGCCAGCAGCTTAAGCCGGGGATCCTACAATGAGCAGTTCTTC,CASSLSRGSYNEQFF
NA,NA,TRBV9,TRBJ2-2,TGTGCCAGCAGCGCCGCGGGACCCAGCACCGGGGAGCTGTTTTTT,CASSAAGPSTGELFF
TRBD1,NA,TRBV5-1,TRBJ1-2,TGCGCCAGCAGCGCTGACAGGGGTAACTATGGCTACACCTTC,CASSADRGNYGYTF
TRBD1,NA,TRBV6-1,TRBJ1-2,TGTGCCAGCAGTGAGAGGGACAGGGGTGGCTACACCTTC,CASSERDRGGYTF
NA,once,TRBV5-5,TRBJ2-5,TGTGCCAGCAGCTTCGGGCTAGCCGCATACCAAGAGACCCAGTACTTC,CASSFGLAAYQETQYF
TRBD1,NA,TRBV5-1,TRBJ2-3,TGCGCCAGCAGCGGAACAGGGGAATGGACAGATACGCAGTATTTT,CASSGTGEWTDTQYF